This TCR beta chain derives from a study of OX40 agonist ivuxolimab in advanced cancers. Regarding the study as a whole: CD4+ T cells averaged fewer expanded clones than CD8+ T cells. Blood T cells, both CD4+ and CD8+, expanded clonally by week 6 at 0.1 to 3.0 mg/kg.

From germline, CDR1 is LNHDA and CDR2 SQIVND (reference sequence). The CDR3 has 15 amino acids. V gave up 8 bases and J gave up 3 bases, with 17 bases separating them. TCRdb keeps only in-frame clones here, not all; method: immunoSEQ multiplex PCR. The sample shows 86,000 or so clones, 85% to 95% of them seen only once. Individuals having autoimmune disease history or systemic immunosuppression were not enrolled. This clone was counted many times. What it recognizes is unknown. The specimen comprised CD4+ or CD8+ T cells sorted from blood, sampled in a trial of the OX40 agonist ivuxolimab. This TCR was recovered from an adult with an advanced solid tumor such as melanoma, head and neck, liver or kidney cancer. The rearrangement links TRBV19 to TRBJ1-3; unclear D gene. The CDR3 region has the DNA TGTGCCAGTGGGCATGGCAGCCTCTATGGAAACACCATATATTTT. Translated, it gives CASGHGSLYGNTIYF.